These 24 T cell receptor beta chains came from one sample sequenced in a study of OX40 agonist ivuxolimab in advanced cancers. Using immunoSEQ multiplex PCR, the repertoire was profiled, and TCRdb retains in-frame clones only, with some absent. The table records 70,000 to 85,000 clones, approximately 95% of them present only once. The specimen comprised CD4+ or CD8+ T cells sorted from blood, sampled in a trial of the OX40 agonist ivuxolimab. The source of these receptors is an adult with an advanced solid tumor such as melanoma, head and neck, liver or kidney cancer.

This chain connects TRBV7-9 to TRBJ2-3; no firm D call. V was cut by 2 bases and J by 3 bases, with 9 bases left in between. CDR1 and CDR2 from the germline V gene are SEHNR and FQNEAQ (reference sequence). The CDR3 length is 14 residues. The CDR3 protein is CASSLLVGTDTQYF. CDR3 bases: TGTGCCAGCAGCTTATTGGTGGGTACAGATACGCAGTATTTT.

The chain employs TRBV4-2 and TRBJ2-7; possibly TRBD2 for D (5 bases). The CDR3 is 16 amino acids. V was pared by 4 bases and J by 1 base, with 17 bases between. CDR1 is LGHNA, CDR2 YNFKEQ, per germline. CDR3 protein: CASSPSSSGLSYEQYF. In nucleotides, the CDR3 is TGTGCCAGCAGCCCCTCTTCGAGCGGCCTATCCTACGAGCAGTACTTC.

This clone came up once. The rearrangement joins TRBV4-1 to TRBJ2-7, with D unresolved. V was clipped by 0 bases and J by 2 bases, with 8 bases between them. Germline loops: CDR1 MGHRA, CDR2 YSYEKL. This CDR3 has 14 residues. The CDR3 sequence is CASSQDTTTYEQYF. CDR3 bases: TGCGCCAGCAGCCAAGATACCACTACCTACGAGCAGTACTTC.

The V and J genes are TRBV4-2 and TRBJ2-7, with unresolved D. The V end was cut by 0 bases, the J end by 0 bases, with 6 bases between. The length of the CDR3 is 14 residues. Germline CDR1 is LGHNA and CDR2 is YNFKEQ. In DNA, the CDR3 is TGTGCCAGCAGCCAAGAAAGGAGCTCCTACGAGCAGTACTTC. Encoded protein: CASSQERSSYEQYF.

The gene calls are TRBV10-3 and TRBJ1-2, with D hard to call. The CDR3 spans 16 residues. V was pared by 8 bases and J by 0 bases, with 19 bases between. Per germline, CDR1 ENHRY and CDR2 SYGVKD. The CDR3 DNA follows: TGTGCCATCTCCGATCCGTCCCAGAACTCTAACTATGGCTACACCTTC. Translated, it gives CAISDPSQNSNYGYTF.

The J gene is TRBJ1-5, the V gene TRBV6-5, with D maybe TRBD1 (5 bases). Germline CDR1 and CDR2: MNHEY and SVGAGI. The length of the CDR3 is 15 residues. V gave up 4 bases and J gave up 2 bases, with 12 bases separating them. CDR3 in amino acids: CASSSRTRGNQPQHF. The CDR3 region has the DNA TGTGCCAGCAGTTCCCGGACAAGAGGCAATCAGCCCCAGCATTTT.

The V gene is TRBV2, the J gene TRBJ2-1, with TRBD2 matching 8 bases. The CDR3 contains 13 residues. With V trimmed by 6 bases and J by 6 bases, 4 bases remained unmatched. Germline V lookup: CDR1 SNHLY, CDR2 FYNNEI. For the CDR3, the DNA is TGTGCCAGCAGGGCGGGAGGACCCAATGAGCAGTTCTTC. Protein product: CASRAGGPNEQFF.

The chain employs TRBV11-3 and TRBJ2-2; the match to TRBD2 covers 10 bases. The junction had 16 bases not matched to a gene; V was cut back by 7 bases and J by 2 bases. Germline V gives CDR1 SGHNT, CDR2 YENEEA. The CDR3 loop spans 19 amino acids. The CDR3 bases are TGTGCCAGCACCCCGGGGGTTAGCGGGGGGTCGCGCAACACCGGGGAGCTGTTTTTT. Translating gives CASTPGVSGGSRNTGELFF.

The chain uses TRBV9 and TRBJ2-7; weak D call: TRBD1 (5 bases). Between the trimmed V and J ends, which lost 7 bases and 6 bases, there was a span of 14 bases. Germline V lookup: CDR1 SGDLS, CDR2 YYNGEE. The CDR3 runs 12 residues. CDR3 residues: CASSPIRGEQYF. The DNA of the CDR3 is TGTGCCAGCTCGCCCATTAGGGGCGAGCAGTACTTC.

The genes are TRBV11-2 and TRBJ2-5; D perhaps matches TRBD2 (5 bases). Trimming pared 1 base from V and 6 bases from J, leaving 12 bases between. CDR1 is SGHAT and CDR2 is FQNNGV in the germline V gene. The CDR3 covers 14 residues. This chain's CDR3 is CASSLVGVIQTQYF. For the CDR3, the DNA is TGTGCCAGCAGCTTAGTCGGGGTCATTCAGACCCAGTACTTC.

The V and J genes are TRBV10-2 and TRBJ2-1, with 14 bases matching TRBD2. CDR3 size: 22 residues. The V and J ends lost 4 bases and 5 bases, in that order; junction bases with no gene match: 22. Germline V gene lookup returns CDR1 WSHSY and CDR2 SAAADI. CDR3 sequence: CASSVTGKGGTSGSLIHNEQFF. Here the CDR3 DNA reads TGCGCCAGCAGTGTGACAGGGAAGGGAGGGACTAGCGGGAGTTTAATACACAATGAGCAGTTCTTC.

The chain carries TRBV5-5 and TRBJ1-1; 8 positions match TRBD1. CDR1 and CDR2 from the germline V gene are SGHKS and YYEKEE (reference sequence). CDR3 length: 15 amino acids. The J segment lost 1 base and the V segment lost 4 bases, leaving 6 bases of the junction unmatched. The CDR3 protein is CASSPWTGTNTEAFF. CDR3 sequence (DNA): TGTGCCAGCAGCCCATGGACAGGGACGAACACTGAAGCTTTCTTT.

CDR3 loop: CASSRYRDRGHEQYF. CDR3 sequence (DNA): TGTGCCAGCAGTCGCTACCGGGACAGGGGCCACGAGCAGTACTTC. The genes are TRBV27 and TRBJ2-7, with TRBD1 matching over 10 bases. The CDR3 totals 15 residues. Unmatched junction bases numbered 9, after V lost 5 bases and J lost 5 bases. Germline CDR1 is MNHEY and CDR2 is SMNVEV (reference sequence).

The chain is built from TRBV10-3 and TRBJ2-1; D is perhaps TRBD1 (5 bases). CDR1 and CDR2 from the germline V gene are ENHRY and SYGVKD. The CDR3 has 16 residues. Trimming removed 3 bases from V and 9 bases from J, with 21 bases in between. The CDR3 nucleotides are TGTGCCATCAGTGACAGGGATCTTGTCTTGGGGCTTGAGCAGTTCTTC. It codes for CAISDRDLVLGLEQFF.

J is TRBJ2-2 and V is TRBV4-3; maybe TRBD2 (6 bases). Germline lookup yields CDR1 LGHNA and CDR2 YSLEER. Between the trimmed V and J ends, which lost 3 bases and 0 bases, there was a span of 8 bases. The CDR3 contains 15 residues. CDR3 residues: CASSQGGTNTGELFF. The CDR3 DNA sequence: TGCGCCAGCAGCCAGGGCGGGACGAACACCGGGGAGCTGTTTTTT.

The V gene is TRBV9, the J gene TRBJ2-7, with 9 bases that match TRBD1. The CDR3 totals 14 residues. Trimming cost V 3 bases and J 6 bases; bases outside gene matches: 7. The germline CDR1 and CDR2 sequences are SGDLS and YYNGEE. The DNA of the CDR3 is TGTGCCAGCAGCGCCGGGACAGGGTGGAGCGAGCAGTACTTC. It codes for CASSAGTGWSEQYF.

V gene TRBV10-3 combines with J gene TRBJ2-3; 10 bases match TRBD1. This CDR3 region has 16 residues. J gave up 5 bases and V 3 bases, and 8 bases lay outside the gene matches. The germline gives CDR1 ENHRY, CDR2 SYGVKD. This CDR3 is CAISDIRQGARDTQYF. Here the CDR3 DNA reads TGTGCCATCAGTGACATCCGACAGGGGGCGCGAGATACGCAGTATTTT.

The gene calls are TRBV10-3 and TRBJ2-3, with D unresolved. CDR3 size: 20 residues. With 4 bases removed from V and 0 bases from J, the gap between germline ends came to 26 bases. The V gene's germline CDR1 is ENHRY and CDR2 SYGVKD. CDR3 coding DNA: TGTGCCATCAGTGGAACGGGCCGTTCTGGAGCTCGTCTTAGCACAGATACGCAGTATTTT. Its protein product is CAISGTGRSGARLSTDTQYF.

The chain uses TRBV19 and TRBJ2-7; D is possibly TRBD2 (7 bases). The CDR3 runs 17 residues. CDR1 and CDR2 from the germline V gene are LNHDA and SQIVND (reference sequence). V dropped 7 bases and J dropped 5 bases, with 27 bases sitting between them. The CDR3 loop is CASNIAGGREIGHEQYF. In nucleotides, the CDR3 is TGTGCCAGTAATATCGCCGGGGGGCGGGAAATCGGCCACGAGCAGTACTTC.

The chain joins TRBV28 to TRBJ2-7, with D perhaps TRBD2 (6 bases). Looked up from germline, CDR1 is MDHEN and CDR2 is SYDVKM. The CDR3 runs to 16 residues. The V gene lost 5 bases and the J gene lost 3 bases, with 20 bases spanning the gap. CDR3 sequence: CASSPTGRGIFYEQYF. In DNA form, the CDR3 reads TGTGCCAGCAGTCCGACCGGACGGGGGATTTTCTACGAGCAGTACTTC. Full variable domain (outside the CDR3, taken from reference TRBV28 and TRBJ2-7): DVKVTQSSRYLVKRTGEKVFLECVQDMDHENMFWYRQDPGLGLRLIYFSYDVKMKEKGDIPEGYSVSREKKERFSLILESASTNQTSMYLCASSPTGRGIFYEQYFGPGTRLTVT.

The sample holds one count of this clone. V is TRBV7-3 and J is TRBJ2-7; no firm D call. From germline, CDR1 is SGHTA and CDR2 FQGTGA. The CDR3 runs to 14 residues. Deletions cut 0 bases from V and 4 bases from J, with 10 bases between. The CDR3 region has the DNA TGTGCCAGCAGCTTAACGGGCGACTCTTACGAGCAGTACTTC. Protein product: CASSLTGDSYEQYF.

The chain joins TRBV7-3 to TRBJ2-5; D unclear. Germline V gene sequence: CDR1 SGHTA, CDR2 FQGTGA. V gave up 4 bases and J gave up 1 base, with 7 bases separating them. CDR3 length: 13 residues. CDR3 loop: CASSSVLQETQYF. In nucleotides, the CDR3 is TGTGCCAGCAGCTCAGTCCTCCAAGAGACCCAGTACTTC.

This chain uses TRBV27 with TRBJ1-1, with D unclear. The CDR3 runs to 13 residues. The germline V gene has CDR1 MNHEY and CDR2 SMNVEV (reference sequence). V dropped 2 bases and J dropped 2 bases, with 6 bases sitting between them. CDR3 in amino acids: CASSLVYNTEAFF. CDR3 DNA sequence: TGTGCCAGCAGTTTAGTCTACAACACTGAAGCTTTCTTT.

The gene calls are TRBV6-1 and TRBJ1-1; D gene uncertain. Between the trimmed V and J ends, which lost 3 bases and 8 bases, there was a span of 10 bases. Germline lookup yields CDR1 MNHNS and CDR2 SASEGT. The CDR3 consists of 12 residues. The CDR3 region is CASSDWAPEAFF. CDR3 in DNA: TGTGCCAGCAGTGATTGGGCACCAGAAGCTTTCTTT.